The 31 T cell receptor beta chains below were found in one sample sequenced in a study of human T cells and chemical hapten exposure. Described time point: patch test 3, about 24 weeks after DPC sensitization. Treatment specified: therapeutic diphenylcyclopropenone sensitization with weekly scalp DPC. One entry per CDR3 protein, called by TCRdb with MiXCR from the RACE reads. The table includes about 160,000 distinct CDR3 sequences, about a quarter detected once. Sequencing was performed on whole blood, taken in connection with sensitization to the hapten diphenylcyclopropenone (DPC). Every receptor here comes from a young woman with alopecia areata. Some clones in this sample may be carry-over from other donors' samples.

This clonotype has only one observation. The J gene is TRBJ2-1, the V gene TRBV12-3 or TRBV12-4; D ambiguous. The CDR3 contains 14 residues. Trimming took off 1 base at V and 5 bases at J, with 9 bases between the two ends. The CDR3 is CASSLESSHNEQFF. The CDR3 nucleotides are TGTGCCAGCAGTTTAGAGTCCAGCCACAATGAGCAGTTCTTC.

This clonotype has more than one count but fewer than ten. The chain couples TRBV20-1 to TRBJ1-4; 7 nucleotides line up with TRBD1. Germline V gene data show CDR1 as DFQATT and CDR2 as SNEGSKA (reference sequence). The CDR3 is 14 amino acids. V was clipped by 3 bases and J by 5 bases; unmatched bases: 6. The CDR3 region has the DNA TGCAGTGCTAGTCCCGGGACAGTCAATGAAAAACTGTTTTTT. Translation: CSASPGTVNEKLFF.

This clonotype showed up just a few times. CDR3: CASSRRDSTSPLHF. As DNA, the CDR3 is TGTGCCAGCAGCCGCCGGGACAGTACCTCACCCCTCCACTTT. The rearrangement links TRBV6-5 to TRBJ1-6; TRBD1 aligns across 7 bases. With 6 bases clipped from V and 10 bases from J, the junction kept 9 bases outside the gene matches. The CDR3 runs to 14 residues. From germline, CDR1 is MNHEY and CDR2 SVGAGI.

This chain connects TRBV9 to TRBJ2-7, with D hard to call. This CDR3 region has 13 residues. Germline values: CDR1 SGDLS, CDR2 YYNGEE. Trimming removed 0 bases at V and 11 bases at J, with 15 bases between. DNA for the CDR3: TGTGCCAGCAGCGTAGGGGTCGGAGATAATAAGTACTTC. Its translation: CASSVGVGDNKYF.

This chain connects TRBV19 to TRBJ2-7, with 7 bases lining up with TRBD1. CDR3 length equals 15 residues. With V trimmed by 5 bases and J by 5 bases, 12 bases remained unmatched. CDR1 is LNHDA and CDR2 is SQIVND in the germline V gene (reference sequence). Written as DNA, the CDR3 is TGTGCCAGTAGTCGAAGACAGGGAGAATCCCACGAGCAGTACTTC. It is translated as CASSRRQGESHEQYF.

The rearrangement uses TRBV12-3 or TRBV12-4 and TRBJ1-3, with 7 nucleotides matching TRBD1. The V gene end was trimmed by 6 bases and the J gene end by 2 bases; junction bases not matched to a gene: 4. The length of the CDR3 is 14 residues. CDR3 sequence reads: CASRYRGAGNTIYF. In DNA, the CDR3 is TGTGCCAGCAGATACAGGGGAGCTGGAAACACCATATATTTT.

This clonotype was found a few times. This chain links TRBV6-2 or TRBV6-3 with TRBJ2-7; TRBD1 matches at 7 bases. The CDR3 is made up of 14 amino acids. Germline lookup yields CDR1 MNHEY and CDR2 SVGEGT. The J segment lost 1 base and the V segment lost 7 bases, leaving 7 bases of the junction unmatched. This CDR3 reads CASTRGGASYEQYF. DNA of the CDR3: TGTGCCAGCACTCGAGGGGGCGCGTCCTACGAGCAGTACTTC.

As concerns this clonotype: One end of the junction fails to match germline, which may point to a read error. The J gene is TRBJ2-7, the V gene TRBV4-1; D possibly corresponds to TRBD2 (6 bases). This CDR3 has 14 residues. In germline, CDR1 is MGHRA, CDR2 YSYEKL. The DNA for the CDR3 is TGCGCCAGCAGCCAAAAGAGGGCTTCGGGAGAGCAGCACTTC. Residues: CASSQKRASGEQHF.

The chain has TRBV5-1 and TRBJ2-3; 14 bases agree with TRBD2. The CDR3 length is 18 residues. Trimming removed 5 bases from V and 1 base from J; junction bases left unmatched: 9. Germline V lookup: CDR1 SGHRS, CDR2 YFSETQ. DNA of the CDR3: TGCGCCAGCAGTTCCCAGCCGGGACTAGCGGGGGGCACAGATACGCAGTATTTT. This codes for CASSSQPGLAGGTDTQYF.

The chain joins TRBV5-1 to TRBJ1-1, with unresolved D. This CDR3 is built from 14 residues. The V end was cut by 4 bases, the J end by 1 base, with 11 bases between. Germline V gene sequence: CDR1 SGHRS, CDR2 YFSETQ. In nucleotides, the CDR3 is TGCGCCAGCAGCCCCTCATCAGCGAACACTGAAGCTTTCTTT. Its protein is CASSPSSANTEAFF.

The genes are TRBV5-6 and TRBJ1-5, with 7 bases identical to TRBD1. V lost 5 bases and J lost 3; bases outside the gene matches: 8. This CDR3 contains 15 residues. Looked up from germline, CDR1 is SGHDT and CDR2 is YYEEEE. The CDR3 here is CASSQTGRHNQPQHF. CDR3 in DNA: TGTGCCAGCAGTCAGACAGGGCGCCACAATCAGCCCCAGCATTTT.

CDR3 amino acids: CASSHSTGYSNEQYF. The DNA of the CDR3 is TGCGCCAGCAGCCACTCGACAGGGTATTCCAACGAGCAGTACTTC. This chain links TRBV4-3 with TRBJ2-7; TRBD1 matches at 7 bases. The CDR3 spans 15 residues. Germline V gene lookup returns CDR1 LGHNA and CDR2 YSLEER. The V and J ends lost 3 bases and 5 bases, in that order; junction bases with no gene match: 10.

This chain uses TRBV10-3 with TRBJ2-1; D assignment may be TRBD1 or TRBD2 (5 bases each). Trimming took 4 bases from V and 3 from J, leaving 25 bases between them. The length of the CDR3 is 19 residues. In germline, CDR1 is ENHRY, CDR2 SYGVKD. The CDR3 DNA is TGTGCCATCAGTGGGTCAGGGAGTCGACGCCAGGGAAACTACAATGAGCAGTTCTTC. Its protein product is CAISGSGSRRQGNYNEQFF.

This clonotype was observed a single time. The chain is built from TRBV5-1 and TRBJ1-1; TRBD1 aligns across 8 bases. The CDR3 spans 17 residues. The germline V gene encodes CDR1 SGHRS and CDR2 YFSETQ. The junction had 12 bases not matched to a gene; V was cut back by 0 bases and J by 5 bases. DNA for the CDR3: TGCGCCAGCAGCTTGGAAGGACAGGGACTCAAGGGGACTGAAGCTTTCTTT. Residues: CASSLEGQGLKGTEAFF.

The chain links TRBV5-1 to TRBJ2-2; D might be TRBD1 (6 bases). Trimming removed 3 bases from V and 0 bases from J, with 9 bases in between. Germline V gives CDR1 SGHRS, CDR2 YFSETQ. The CDR3 consists of 15 residues. The CDR3 sequence is CASSWGTTNTGELFF. The CDR3, as DNA: TGCGCCAGCAGCTGGGGGACAACGAACACCGGGGAGCTGTTTTTT.

The chain combines TRBV9 with TRBJ2-1; TRBD2 agrees at 11 bases. Germline-derived CDR1 and CDR2 are SGDLS and YYNGEE. The J segment lost 7 bases and the V segment lost 4 bases, leaving 7 bases of the junction unmatched. The CDR3 is 15 amino acids. In DNA form, the CDR3 reads TGTGCCAGCAGCCTAACTAGCGGGAGTTTTAATGAGCAGTTCTTC. Its protein is CASSLTSGSFNEQFF.

The chain is built from TRBV29-1 and TRBJ2-1, with TRBD1 identical over 7 bases. V lost 6 bases and J lost 0; bases outside the gene matches: 8. The germline V gene encodes CDR1 SQVTM and CDR2 ANQGSEA. CDR3 length equals 15 residues. In nucleotides, the CDR3 is TGCAGCGTGGTTAGGGGGACAGCCTCCTACAATGAGCAGTTCTTC. Translation gives CSVVRGTASYNEQFF.

The chain employs TRBV27 and TRBJ2-7; 7 nucleotides align to TRBD2. Per the germline V gene, CDR1 is MNHEY and CDR2 is SMNVEV (reference sequence). This CDR3 comprises 15 residues. The V and J ends lost 6 bases and 4 bases, in that order; junction bases with no gene match: 12. The CDR3 DNA reads TGTGCCAGCAGCCAGGTGGGGGGGAGCCTGTACGAGCAGTACTTC. Amino acids: CASSQVGGSLYEQYF.

This chain connects TRBV5-1 to TRBJ2-7; D is unclear. CDR3 length: 14 residues. Germline CDR1 and CDR2: SGHRS and YFSETQ. Deletions cut 5 bases from V and 3 bases from J, with 15 bases between. CDR3 DNA: TGCGCCAGCAGGTCGGGCGGCGTTCTCTACGAGCAGTACTTC. It codes for CASRSGGVLYEQYF.

This chain connects TRBV15 to TRBJ1-2, with D perhaps matching TRBD1 (5 bases). Germline values: CDR1 LNHNV, CDR2 YYDKDF (reference sequence). The CDR3 loop spans 12 amino acids. Trimming cost V 4 bases and J 4 bases, with 7 bases left between them. The CDR3 DNA reads as TGTGCCACCAGCATTGACAGCTATGGCTACACCTTC. Amino acids: CATSIDSYGYTF.

This clonotype has a handful of counts. This sequence joins TRBV12-3 or TRBV12-4 and TRBJ1-2, with TRBD1 identical over 11 bases. Trimming cost V 3 bases and J 4 bases; bases outside gene matches: 7. This CDR3 is built from 16 residues. The CDR3 coding sequence is TGTGCCAGCAGTTTCGTTTCGGGACAGGGGGGCTATGGCTACACCTTC. It specifies CASSFVSGQGGYGYTF.

This clonotype has a single count. This chain uses TRBV15 with TRBJ2-5, with D perhaps being TRBD1 or TRBD2 (5 bases each). V shed 0 bases and J shed 5 bases, with 7 bases lying between them. This CDR3 has 13 amino acids. From germline, CDR1 is LNHNV and CDR2 YYDKDF (reference sequence). CDR3 bases: TGTGCCACCAGCAGAGAACGGGGCGAGACCCAGTACTTC. This sequence encodes CATSRERGETQYF.

CDR3 DNA: TGCAGCGTTTTAGGGACAGGGGTCGAGACCCAGTACTTC. This encodes CSVLGTGVETQYF. This sequence joins TRBV29-1 and TRBJ2-5; 10 bases are a match to TRBD1. V dropped 5 bases and J dropped 5; count of bases not matched to a gene: 5. This CDR3 comprises 13 residues. Germline values: CDR1 SQVTM, CDR2 ANQGSEA.

The rearrangement uses TRBV10-3 and TRBJ1-5; 8 nucleotides match TRBD1. Germline V lookup: CDR1 ENHRY, CDR2 SYGVKD. The CDR3 totals 12 residues. With V trimmed by 10 bases and J by 4 bases, 3 bases remained unmatched. The CDR3 loop is CATGTGNQPQHF. In nucleotides, the CDR3 is TGTGCCACCGGGACAGGTAATCAGCCCCAGCATTTT.

This clonotype was observed a handful of times. The junction shows a germline mismatch at one end, possibly a read error. The gene calls are TRBV9 and TRBJ1-1, with TRBD1 as a possible D gene (6 bases). Germline V gene data show CDR1 as SGDLS and CDR2 as YYNGEE. The CDR3 totals 15 residues. CDR3 sequence reads: CASSPSGGANAEAFF. The CDR3 bases are TGTGCCAGCAGCCCTAGTGGGGGGGCGAACGCTGAAGCTTTCTTT.

This chain's CDR3 is CASSFGLGNEQFF. The CDR3 DNA is TGCGCCAGCAGCTTTGGACTAGGCAATGAGCAGTTCTTC. This chain joins TRBV4-1 and TRBJ2-1, with 7 nucleotides matching TRBD2. CDR3 size: 13 residues. Germline V gives CDR1 MGHRA, CDR2 YSYEKL. V gave up 5 bases and J gave up 6 bases; unmatched junction bases: 4.

This clonotype was detected only a few times. The DNA for the CDR3 is TGTGCCAGCAGCCGGGGACTAGCAGCTACTTTTGGGGAGCAGTACTTC. This codes for CASSRGLAATFGEQYF. The rearrangement joins TRBV3-1 to TRBJ2-7; 9 nucleotides align to TRBD2. The CDR3 length is 16 residues. The junction had 14 bases not matched to a gene; V was cut back by 4 bases and J by 7 bases. Germline V gene lookup returns CDR1 LGHDT and CDR2 YNNKEL (reference sequence).

The sample holds a few counts of this clonotype. This chain links TRBV7-9 with TRBJ1-2; D is unresolved. From germline, CDR1 is SEHNR and CDR2 FQNEAQ (reference sequence). The CDR3 has 14 residues. V was cut by 2 bases and J by 3 bases, with 10 bases left in between. In DNA form, the CDR3 reads TGTGCCAGCAGCTTATCAGCGGATTACTATGGCTACACCTTC. As protein: CASSLSADYYGYTF.

This clonotype was seen a few times. The rearrangement joins TRBV2 to TRBJ2-5; D perhaps matches TRBD1 (6 bases). Trimming pared 6 bases from V and 1 base from J, leaving 9 bases between. From germline, CDR1 is SNHLY and CDR2 FYNNEI. This CDR3 is built from 13 residues. CDR3 loop: CASSGQSQETQYF. Written as DNA, the CDR3 is TGTGCCAGCAGCGGACAGTCCCAAGAGACCCAGTACTTC.

This clonotype appeared a few times. This chain connects TRBV10-3 to TRBJ2-4, with 11 bases that match TRBD1. There are 13 residues in the CDR3. V gave up 6 bases and J gave up 8 bases; unmatched junction bases: 3. Germline assignment: CDR1 ENHRY and CDR2 SYGVKD. For the CDR3, the DNA is TGTGCCATCAGACCGGGACAGGGGGACATTCAGTACTTC. Translating gives CAIRPGQGDIQYF.

Comment on this clonotype: The DNA is omitted, as the CDR3 cannot be located on it reliably, and the CDR3 follows TCRdb's listing. The chain joins TRBV21-1 to TRBJ2-7; the D segment call TRBD1 is taken from the table without a DNA check. TRBV21-1 is assigned pseudogene status. The CDR3 spans 16 residues, counting both ends. The CDR3 sequence is CASSWGGGAETYEQYF.